What follows are 11 T cell receptor beta chains derived from one specimen sequenced in a study of T cell responses to AZD1222 COVID-19 vaccine. Assay used: immunoSEQ multiplex PCR; TCRdb lists only in-frame clones, some missing. The table records roughly 180,000 clones, 92% of them present only once. Specimen: peripheral blood, collected 28 days after the second AZD1222 dose. These receptors all stem from an adult who received the AZD1222 COVID-19 vaccine.

The chain uses TRBV2 and TRBJ1-2; 11 bases are shared with TRBD1. The CDR3 runs to 16 residues. With V trimmed by 8 bases and J by 3 bases, 11 bases remained unmatched. Germline V gives CDR1 SNHLY, CDR2 FYNNEI. CDR3: CASARTGGSGDYGYTF. CDR3 sequence (DNA): TGTGCCAGCGCCCGGACAGGGGGCAGTGGGGACTATGGCTACACCTTC.

This chain links TRBV5-1 with TRBJ1-1, with TRBD1 matching 7 bases. With 5 bases clipped from V and 0 bases from J, the junction kept 10 bases outside the gene matches. Germline CDR1 and CDR2: SGHRS and YFSETQ. The CDR3 runs 16 residues. CDR3 protein: CASRSQGQIMNTEAFF. The CDR3 region has the DNA TGCGCCAGCAGGTCCCAGGGACAGATCATGAACACTGAAGCTTTCTTT.

J is TRBJ2-5 and V is TRBV5-1; D remains unclear. The length of the CDR3 is 14 residues. The V end was cut by 0 bases, the J end by 5 bases, with 11 bases between. Germline CDR1 and CDR2: SGHRS and YFSETQ. This chain's CDR3 is CASSLALGRETQYF. The CDR3, as DNA: TGCGCCAGCAGCTTGGCTTTGGGTCGGGAGACCCAGTACTTC. The whole variable domain, remainder taken from reference TRBV5-1 and TRBJ2-5, is KAGVTQTPRYLIKTRGQQVTLSCSPISGHRSVSWYQQTPGQGLQFLFEYFSETQRNKGNFPGRFSGRQFSNSRSEMNVSTLELGDSALYLCASSLALGRETQYFGPGTRLLVL.

V gene TRBV5-1 combines with J gene TRBJ1-1; possibly TRBD1 for D (5 bases). Germline loops: CDR1 SGHRS, CDR2 YFSETQ. With 5 bases removed from V and 1 base from J, the gap between germline ends came to 12 bases. This CDR3 has 14 amino acids. The CDR3 region is CASRWEGPNTEAFF. The CDR3 DNA is TGCGCCAGCAGGTGGGAGGGACCGAACACTGAAGCTTTCTTT.

The gene calls are TRBV4-3 and TRBJ1-5; TRBD1 agrees at 10 bases. The CDR3 covers 14 residues. Trimming at V came to 4 bases and at J to 6 bases, leaving 3 bases not matched to a gene. Germline V gives CDR1 LGHNA, CDR2 YSLEER. As DNA, the CDR3 is TGCGCCAGCAGCCGGGACAGGGGACCTCAGCCCCAGCATTTT. Encoded protein: CASSRDRGPQPQHF.

The chain couples TRBV6-5 to TRBJ1-1; D is ambiguous. The V gene's germline CDR1 is MNHEY and CDR2 SVGAGI. The V gene lost 6 bases and the J gene lost 1 base, with 15 bases spanning the gap. The CDR3 is made up of 15 amino acids. For the CDR3, the DNA is TGTGCCAGCAGAAAAGCCGGGTCATCGAACACTGAAGCTTTCTTT. This encodes CASRKAGSSNTEAFF.

In its sample, this clone was seen once. The gene calls are TRBV12-3 or TRBV12-4 and TRBJ1-1; 7 nucleotides line up with TRBD1. The CDR3 has 13 residues. Trimming took 8 bases from V and 2 from J; bases not matched to a gene: 5. The CDR3 DNA follows: TGTGCCAGCGGTAGGACAGGCAACACTGAAGCTTTCTTT. It specifies CASGRTGNTEAFF.

The chain links TRBV12-3 or TRBV12-4 to TRBJ2-1; D is uncertain. Trimming took 4 bases from V and 4 from J, leaving 5 bases between them. CDR3 length equals 12 residues. Written as DNA, the CDR3 is TGTGCCAGCAGTTACGGGTACAATGAGCAGTTCTTC. It codes for CASSYGYNEQFF.

The rearrangement links TRBV12-3 or TRBV12-4 to TRBJ1-2; D call uncertain. Trimming took off 5 bases at V and 8 bases at J, with 12 bases between the two ends. There are 12 residues in the CDR3. The CDR3 region is CASSQAGVGYTF. CDR3 coding DNA: TGTGCCAGCAGTCAAGCGGGAGTAGGCTACACCTTC.

The chain links TRBV5-6 to TRBJ1-2; possibly TRBD1 for D (5 bases). This CDR3 has 14 residues. The germline V gene has CDR1 SGHDT and CDR2 YYEEEE. Trimming stripped 2 bases from V and 7 bases from J, with 15 bases between. The CDR3: CASSFGQGFSGYTF. In nucleotides, the CDR3 is TGTGCCAGCAGCTTCGGGCAGGGCTTCAGTGGCTACACCTTC. Based on the CDR3 plus reference TRBV5-6 and TRBJ1-2, the full variable domain is DAGVTQSPTHLIKTRGQQVTLRCSPKSGHDTVSWYQQALGQGPQFIFQYYEEEERQRGNFPDRFSGHQFPNYSSELNVNALLLGDSALYLCASSFGQGFSGYTFGSGTRLTVV.

The chain has TRBV30 and TRBJ1-1; tentative D call: TRBD1 (5 bases). There are 15 residues in the CDR3. In germline, CDR1 is GTSNPN, CDR2 SVGIG (reference sequence). With 0 bases removed from V and 0 bases from J, the gap between germline ends came to 11 bases. CDR3 loop: CAWSVRGKLNTEAFF. The CDR3 nucleotides are TGTGCCTGGAGTGTACGGGGCAAACTGAACACTGAAGCTTTCTTT.